Below, 3 T cell receptor beta chains from the same sample are listed, as sequenced in a study of beta chain features in type 1 diabetes. For these TCRs, the target antigens are not known. What was sequenced were expressed TCRB transcripts, since all of the isolated RNA had been reverse transcribed. Libraries were prepared by immunoSEQ multiplex PCR; TCRdb keeps only in-frame clonotypes and omits some of them. There are 600,000 or so clones in the sample; under 15% occur only once, and more than 0.09% lies in the top ten. General study results and limits: Moderate but significant shortening of TCRB CDR3s was recorded in all four CD4+ subsets from Type 1 diabetes patients.

The specimen sequenced was naive CD4+ T cells from blood. The receptors here all came from a man aged 30-40 years with type 1 diabetes.

Only a few counts were recorded for this clone. The CDR3 here is CASSFSGGQQKTQYF. CDR3 DNA sequence: TGTGCCAGCAGCTTTTCCGGGGGGCAGCAAAAGACCCAGTACTTC. The chain joins TRBV7-2 to TRBJ2-5; tentatively, D is TRBD2 (7 bases). Trimming shortened V by 3 bases and J by 6 bases, and 17 bases separated the two germline ends. The germline gives CDR1 SGHTA, CDR2 FQGNSA. The CDR3 has 15 amino acids.

This clone was found once. The chain uses TRBV7-6 and TRBJ1-5, with D uncertain. V was shortened by 1 base and J by 0 bases, with 7 bases between the two germline ends. Germline V gene lookup returns CDR1 SGHVS and CDR2 FNYEAQ. The CDR3 sequence is 15 residues long. For the CDR3, the DNA is TGTGCCAGCAGCTTAGGGCAAAGTAGCAATCAGCCCCAGCATTTT. Translated: CASSLGQSSNQPQHF.

This clone was found a few times. V is TRBV4-1 and J is TRBJ1-6; the D is unclear. Germline V lookup: CDR1 MGHRA, CDR2 YSYEKL. The CDR3 totals 17 residues. The V and J ends lost 4 bases and 0 bases respectively, with 13 bases between them. CDR3 nucleotide sequence: TGCGCCAGCAGCCTAAAGCGGGAAAGCTCCTATAATTCACCCCTCCACTTT. It encodes CASSLKRESSYNSPLHF.